The 32 T cell receptor beta chains in this list originate from one sample, sequenced in a study of blood T cell repertoires in COVID-19. Some clones are missing from TCRdb's copy, which holds only in-frame ones; the method was immunoSEQ multiplex PCR. The table shows around 150,000 clones, with 80% to 95% occurring only once. Sequenced input: peripheral blood. These receptors were obtained from a woman in her forties or fifties with acute or convalescent COVID-19.

The CDR3 region is CASVRGSGDRETQYF. Written as DNA, the CDR3 is TGCGCCAGCGTCAGGGGGTCGGGAGATAGGGAGACCCAGTACTTC. The chain joins TRBV10-2 to TRBJ2-5, with D maybe TRBD1 (7 bases). Per germline, CDR1 WSHSY and CDR2 SAAADI. This CDR3 has 15 amino acids. The germline V and J ends were trimmed by 8 bases and 5 bases, with 21 bases remaining between them.

The V gene is TRBV5-1, the J gene TRBJ2-3; D gene uncertain. Germline values: CDR1 SGHRS, CDR2 YFSETQ. V was cut by 3 bases and J by 2 bases, with 7 bases left in between. This CDR3 is built from 13 residues. CDR3 DNA sequence: TGCGCCAGCAGCTCAACATCCACAGATACGCAGTATTTT. Residues: CASSSTSTDTQYF.

The genes are TRBV10-2 and TRBJ1-1; D call uncertain. This CDR3 comprises 14 residues. Trimming removed 5 bases from V and 1 base from J, with 11 bases in between. CDR1 and CDR2 from the germline V gene are WSHSY and SAAADI. The CDR3 DNA reads TGCGCCAGCAGTCAGCCGGGAAAGAACACTGAAGCTTTCTTT. It translates to CASSQPGKNTEAFF.

The table lists this clone with a count of one. The chain joins TRBV7-2 to TRBJ2-2; 9 bases match TRBD2. The ends lost 1 base at V and 3 bases at J; junction bases unmatched: 0. The CDR3 is 15 residues long. Germline loops: CDR1 SGHTA, CDR2 FQGNSA. The CDR3 here is CASSLVAGDTGELFF. CDR3 DNA: TGTGCCAGCAGCTTAGTAGCGGGAGACACCGGGGAGCTGTTTTTT.

A few counts support this clone. The rearrangement uses TRBV28 and TRBJ2-4; TRBD2 matches at 8 bases. CDR1 is MDHEN and CDR2 is SYDVKM in the germline V gene. J was trimmed by 9 bases and V by 7 bases; bases with no gene match: 14. The CDR3 runs to 15 residues. The DNA for the CDR3 is TGTGCCAGCACCCCTGGAGGGTCGGGGGGGATCATTCAGTACTTC. Protein sequence: CASTPGGSGGIIQYF.

The chain carries TRBV18 and TRBJ2-5; a weak D match, TRBD1 (6 bases). Looked up from germline, CDR1 is KGHSH and CDR2 is LQKENI. The CDR3 totals 15 residues. V shed 0 bases and J shed 1 base, with 9 bases lying between them. The CDR3: CASSPPGTTQETQYF. CDR3 sequence (DNA): TGTGCCAGCTCACCACCCGGGACAACCCAAGAGACCCAGTACTTC.

The gene calls are TRBV6-5 and TRBJ1-1, with a tentative D call TRBD1 (5 bases). Germline CDR1 and CDR2: MNHEY and SVGAGI. Trimming took 1 base from V and 0 from J, leaving 9 bases between them. The CDR3 contains 15 residues. CDR3 residues: CASSYWGDLNTEAFF. The CDR3 DNA sequence: TGTGCCAGCAGTTACTGGGGGGACCTGAACACTGAAGCTTTCTTT.

This clone was observed once. The chain employs TRBV7-2 and TRBJ2-3; D is possibly TRBD1 (5 bases). V dropped 8 bases and J dropped 8 bases, with 8 bases sitting between them. This CDR3 is 10 amino acids long. Per the germline V gene, CDR1 is SGHTA and CDR2 is FQGNSA. The CDR3 region is CASGARTQYF. In nucleotides, the CDR3 is TGTGCCAGCGGGGCCCGTACGCAGTATTTT.

This chain connects TRBV30 to TRBJ1-3, with 11 bases identical to TRBD1. V lost 0 bases and J lost 1; bases outside the gene matches: 2. CDR1 GTSNPN and CDR2 SVGIG come from the germline V gene (reference sequence). The CDR3 extends over 16 amino acids. CDR3 loop: CAWSVRDRGSGNTIYF. The CDR3 nucleotides read TGTGCCTGGAGTGTCCGGGACAGGGGGTCTGGAAACACCATATATTTT.

This chain uses TRBV6-5 with TRBJ1-4, with 10 bases that match TRBD1. CDR1 and CDR2 (germline): MNHEY, SVGAGI. This CDR3 is built from 15 residues. The ends lost 4 bases at V and 8 bases at J; junction bases unmatched: 7. The CDR3 region is CASSSRDRGREKLFF. CDR3 nucleotide sequence: TGTGCCAGCAGTTCCCGGGACAGGGGACGAGAAAAACTGTTTTTT.

The chain links TRBV28 to TRBJ2-4, with a possible D match to TRBD1 (5 bases). V lost 3 bases and J 0 bases, leaving 9 bases between the germline ends. CDR1 and CDR2 (germline): MDHEN, SYDVKM. The CDR3 runs 15 residues. The CDR3 coding sequence is TGTGCCAGCAGTTTTGTAGGGGTAGCCAAAAACATTCAGTACTTC. Residues: CASSFVGVAKNIQYF.

The rearrangement joins TRBV2 to TRBJ1-1; the D gene is possibly TRBD1 (5 bases). The CDR3 runs to 12 residues. Trimming cost V 2 bases and J 9 bases, with 10 bases left between them. Per germline, CDR1 SNHLY and CDR2 FYNNEI. CDR3 coding DNA: TGTGCCAGCAGTGAACGGCAGGGCAAAGCTTTCTTT. As protein: CASSERQGKAFF.

The chain combines TRBV3-1 (or the pseudogene TRBV3-2) with TRBJ2-1; D unclear. Trimming removed 1 base from V and 7 bases from J, with 11 bases in between. The CDR3 spans 14 residues. CDR1 and CDR2 (germline): LGHDT, YNNKEL (reference sequence). CDR3 loop: CASSQVRDLNEQFF. The DNA for the CDR3 is TGTGCCAGCAGCCAAGTTAGAGATTTAAATGAGCAGTTCTTC.

The J gene is TRBJ2-7, the V gene TRBV11-2, with a possible D match to TRBD2 (6 bases). Germline values: CDR1 SGHAT, CDR2 FQNNGV. With 4 bases removed from V and 1 base from J, the gap between germline ends came to 17 bases. There are 16 residues in the CDR3. CDR3 sequence: CASSSRGAVFSYEQYF. The CDR3 nucleotides are TGTGCCAGCAGCTCACGCGGGGCCGTCTTTTCCTACGAGCAGTACTTC.

The chain carries TRBV18 and TRBJ2-7; TRBD1 matches 10 bases. V was clipped by 2 bases and J by 3 bases; unmatched bases: 1. The CDR3 spans 14 residues. Germline V CDR1 and CDR2: KGHSH, LQKENI. The CDR3 DNA is TGTGCCAGCTCACCAAGGGACAGGGGCTACGAGCAGTACTTC. Amino acid sequence: CASSPRDRGYEQYF.

This sequence joins TRBV5-6 and TRBJ1-1; D gene unclear. The germline gives CDR1 SGHDT, CDR2 YYEEEE. This CDR3 is built from 13 residues. V gave up 1 base and J gave up 4 bases, with 8 bases separating them. The CDR3 protein is CASSLPPGTEAFF. Written as DNA, the CDR3 is TGTGCCAGCAGCTTGCCCCCCGGCACTGAAGCTTTCTTT.

The rearrangement uses TRBV6-1 and TRBJ2-5; tentatively, D is TRBD2 (5 bases). V gave up 2 bases and J gave up 4 bases, with 17 bases separating them. Germline CDR1 reads MNHNS; CDR2 reads SASEGT. The CDR3 sequence is 16 residues long. CDR3 DNA: TGTGCCAGCAGTGAAATCCCCTGGAGAGGGAGAGAGACCCAGTACTTC. Its protein product is CASSEIPWRGRETQYF.

The chain combines TRBV29-1 with TRBJ2-1; TRBD1 might be the D (8 bases). The CDR3 totals 15 residues. V lost 7 bases and J lost 9, with 25 bases in between. Germline CDR1 is SQVTM and CDR2 is ANQGSEA. Written as DNA, the CDR3 is TGCAGCGGATGGGGCTCTGGACAGGGAGGGGGTGAGCAGTTCTTC. This gives the protein CSGWGSGQGGGEQFF.

The chain uses TRBV19 and TRBJ2-3; TRBD2 might be the D (7 bases). The V end was cut by 7 bases, the J end by 4 bases, with 15 bases between. The CDR3 length is 14 residues. Germline V CDR1 and CDR2: LNHDA, SQIVND (reference sequence). The CDR3 nucleotides are TGTGCCAGTAAGGGAGGGGGGAGCGCAGATACGCAGTATTTT. Encoded protein: CASKGGGSADTQYF.

The J gene is TRBJ2-1, the V gene TRBV28; 8 bases map to TRBD2. Germline-derived CDR1 and CDR2 are MDHEN and SYDVKM. V lost 3 bases to trimming and J lost 7 bases; unmatched junction nucleotides: 8. The CDR3 length is 15 residues. DNA of the CDR3: TGTGCCAGCAGTTTTGATAGGACTAGCCGGAATGAGCAGTTCTTC. Translated, it gives CASSFDRTSRNEQFF.

The chain employs TRBV27 and TRBJ2-1; 9 bases fit TRBD1. After removal of 2 bases from V and 6 bases from J, the junction contained 11 bases not matched to a gene. The CDR3 length is 17 residues. From germline, CDR1 is MNHEY and CDR2 SMNVEV (reference sequence). The CDR3 bases are TGTGCCAGCAGTTTAGAACAGGGGGCCGCTTGGGGCAATGAGCAGTTCTTC. Its translation: CASSLEQGAAWGNEQFF.

The CDR3 sequence is CASSITGLNSPLHF. As DNA, the CDR3 is TGTGCCAGCAGTATTACCGGTCTGAATTCACCCCTCCACTTT. The gene calls are TRBV28 and TRBJ1-6; D is ambiguous. Trimming left V 5 bases short and J 7 bases short, with 12 bases between. Germline V gives CDR1 MDHEN, CDR2 SYDVKM. CDR3 size: 14 residues. Supplemented by reference TRBV28 and TRBJ1-6, the full variable domain reads DVKVTQSSRYLVKRTGEKVFLECVQDMDHENMFWYRQDPGLGLRLIYFSYDVKMKEKGDIPEGYSVSREKKERFSLILESASTNQTSMYLCASSITGLNSPLHFGNGTRLTVT.

The V gene is TRBV7-9, the J gene TRBJ1-4; 9 nucleotides match TRBD1. The CDR3 runs 16 residues. Germline V lookup: CDR1 SEHNR, CDR2 FQNEAQ (reference sequence). V lost 0 bases to trimming and J lost 8 bases; unmatched junction nucleotides: 7. This chain's CDR3 is CASSLAGDRVGEKLFF. In DNA, the CDR3 is TGTGCCAGCAGCTTAGCCGGGGACAGGGTGGGAGAAAAACTGTTTTTT.

This clone was detected once. V is TRBV28 and J is TRBJ1-5, with TRBD1 as a possible D gene (6 bases). Per the germline V gene, CDR1 is MDHEN and CDR2 is SYDVKM. V dropped 6 bases and J dropped 5 bases, with 17 bases sitting between them. The CDR3 totals 15 residues. The CDR3 sequence: CASSPRGTADQPQHF. CDR3 nucleotide sequence: TGTGCCAGCAGCCCCAGGGGCACTGCAGATCAGCCCCAGCATTTT.

The chain carries TRBV5-4 and TRBJ2-7; 8 bases map to TRBD1. Germline V gives CDR1 SGHNT, CDR2 YYREEE (reference sequence). Unmatched junction bases numbered 6, after V lost 5 bases and J lost 2 bases. The CDR3 has 14 amino acids. This chain's CDR3 is CASRDQGAAYEQYF. The CDR3 coding sequence is TGTGCCAGCAGGGATCAGGGGGCGGCCTACGAGCAGTACTTC.

The rearrangement uses TRBV6-5 and TRBJ2-3; TRBD2 matches 9 bases. Germline V gene sequence: CDR1 MNHEY, CDR2 SVGAGI. The CDR3 has 16 residues. V lost 1 base and J lost 4; bases outside the gene matches: 6. CDR3 residues: CASSYFRGRAADTQYF. CDR3 DNA sequence: TGTGCCAGCAGTTACTTTCGCGGGAGGGCCGCAGATACGCAGTATTTT.

The chain has TRBV6-5 and TRBJ1-2; possibly TRBD1 for D (5 bases). CDR3 length: 11 amino acids. Trimming pared 6 bases from V and 8 bases from J, leaving 10 bases between. CDR1 MNHEY and CDR2 SVGAGI come from the germline V gene. In nucleotides, the CDR3 is TGTGCCAGCAGACAGGACGCCGGCTACACCTTC. Encoded protein: CASRQDAGYTF.

This clone was picked up a small number of times. The chain combines TRBV3-1 (or the pseudogene TRBV3-2) with TRBJ2-7; 13 bases line up with TRBD2. After removal of 4 bases from V and 2 bases from J, the junction contained 5 bases not matched to a gene. The germline V gene encodes CDR1 LGHDT and CDR2 YNNKEL (reference sequence). This CDR3 is 16 amino acids long. The CDR3 protein is CASSLIGTSGAYEQYF. Written as DNA, the CDR3 is TGTGCCAGCAGCCTCATCGGGACTAGCGGGGCCTACGAGCAGTACTTC.

The rearrangement uses TRBV2 and TRBJ2-5; 8 bases are shared with TRBD1. With 6 bases clipped from V and 5 bases from J, the junction kept 17 bases outside the gene matches. CDR3 length: 17 residues. The germline V gene has CDR1 SNHLY and CDR2 FYNNEI. The CDR3 nucleotides read TGTGCCAGCAGAAAGGGCAGGGGGCCCATTTTCGGGGAGACCCAGTACTTC. It is translated as CASRKGRGPIFGETQYF.

The chain joins TRBV5-5 to TRBJ2-1; 10 bases align to TRBD2. CDR3 length equals 17 residues. V was pared by 4 bases and J by 3 bases, with 10 bases of the junction left unmatched. Germline V gene lookup returns CDR1 SGHKS and CDR2 YYEKEE (reference sequence). DNA of the CDR3: TGTGCCAGCAGCCCACTTCTAGCGGGGGTACTCTACAATGAGCAGTTCTTC. This codes for CASSPLLAGVLYNEQFF.

This clone was picked up one time. V gene TRBV11-2 combines with J gene TRBJ1-2; possible D gene TRBD1, 6 bases. The V end lost 4 bases, the J end lost 8 bases, and 14 bases lay between the germline ends. Germline V gene lookup returns CDR1 SGHAT and CDR2 FQNNGV. The CDR3 has 13 residues. The CDR3 spells CASSSRGPRGYTF. DNA for the CDR3: TGTGCCAGCAGCTCCAGGGGTCCCCGCGGCTACACCTTC.

This clone was detected once. The rearrangement uses TRBV5-8 and TRBJ1-2; 9 nucleotides align to TRBD1. Germline CDR1 and CDR2: SGHTS and YDEGEE. J gave up 6 bases and V 2 bases, and 11 bases lay outside the gene matches. This CDR3 spans 16 amino acids. CDR3 residues: CASSLDAGTGYNGYTF. CDR3 bases: TGTGCCAGCAGCTTAGACGCCGGGACAGGGTATAATGGCTACACCTTC.